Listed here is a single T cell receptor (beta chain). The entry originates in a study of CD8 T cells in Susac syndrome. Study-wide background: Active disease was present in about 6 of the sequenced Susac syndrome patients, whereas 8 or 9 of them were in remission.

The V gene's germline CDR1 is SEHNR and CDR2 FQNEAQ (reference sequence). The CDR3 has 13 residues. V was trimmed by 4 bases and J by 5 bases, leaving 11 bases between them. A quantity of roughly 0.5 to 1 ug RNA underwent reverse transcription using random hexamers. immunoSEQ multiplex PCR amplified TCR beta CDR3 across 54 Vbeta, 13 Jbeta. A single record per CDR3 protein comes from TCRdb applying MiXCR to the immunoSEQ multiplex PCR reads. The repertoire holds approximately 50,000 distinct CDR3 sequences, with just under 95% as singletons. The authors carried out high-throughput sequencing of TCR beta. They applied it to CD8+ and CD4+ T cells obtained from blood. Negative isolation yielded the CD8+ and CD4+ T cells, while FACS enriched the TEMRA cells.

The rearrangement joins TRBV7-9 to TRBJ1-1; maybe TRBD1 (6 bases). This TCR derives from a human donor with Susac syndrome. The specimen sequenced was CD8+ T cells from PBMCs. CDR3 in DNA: TGTGCCAGCAGCTCCGGGGGCAGGACTGAAGCTTTCTTT. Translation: CASSSGGRTEAFF. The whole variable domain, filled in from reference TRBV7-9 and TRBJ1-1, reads DTGVSQNPRHKITKRGQNVTFRCDPISEHNRLYWYRQTLGQGPEFLTYFQNEAQLEKSRLLSDRFSAERPKGSFSTLEIQRTEQGDSAMYLCASSSGGRTEAFFGQGTRLTVV.